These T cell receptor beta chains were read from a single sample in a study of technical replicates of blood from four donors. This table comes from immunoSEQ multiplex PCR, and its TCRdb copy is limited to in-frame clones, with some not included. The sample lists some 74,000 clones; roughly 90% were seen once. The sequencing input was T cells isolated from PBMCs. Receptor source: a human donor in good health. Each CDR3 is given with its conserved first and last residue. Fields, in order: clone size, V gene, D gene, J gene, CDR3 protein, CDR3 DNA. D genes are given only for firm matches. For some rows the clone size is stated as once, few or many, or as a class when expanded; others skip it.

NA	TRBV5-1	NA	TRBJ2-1	CASSLPGSYNEQFF	TGCGCCAGCAGCCTCCCGGGCTCCTACAATGAGCAGTTCTTC
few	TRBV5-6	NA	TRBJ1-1	CASSGLTTEAFF	TGTGCCAGCAGCGGACTGACTACTGAAGCTTTCTTT
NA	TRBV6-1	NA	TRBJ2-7	CASTVSSYEQYF	TGTGCCAGTACCGTGAGCTCCTACGAGCAGTACTTC
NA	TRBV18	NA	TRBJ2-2	CASSPGQIYTGELFF	TGTGCCAGCTCACCTGGACAGATTTACACCGGGGAGCTGTTTTTT
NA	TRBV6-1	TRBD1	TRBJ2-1	CASSEIGRLHRGWPFF	TGTGCCAGCAGTGAAATCGGTCGCCTTCACAGGGGTTGGCCGTTCTTC
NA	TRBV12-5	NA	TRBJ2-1	CASGLGSTPYNEQFF	TGTGCTAGTGGTTTGGGGAGTACCCCCTACAATGAGCAGTTCTTC
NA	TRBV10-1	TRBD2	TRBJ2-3	CASSEGLAGTDTQYF	TGCGCCAGCAGTGAAGGTCTAGCGGGTACTGATACGCAGTATTTT
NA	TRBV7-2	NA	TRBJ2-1	CASSFRRDSYNEQFF	TGTGCCAGCAGCTTTAGGAGAGACTCCTACAATGAGCAGTTCTTC
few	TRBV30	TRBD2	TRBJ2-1	CAWTSGVGEQFF	TGTGCCTGGACTAGCGGGGTAGGTGAGCAGTTCTTC
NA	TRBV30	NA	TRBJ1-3	CAWSGDSGNTIYF	TGTGCCTGGAGTGGCGACTCTGGAAACACCATATATTTT
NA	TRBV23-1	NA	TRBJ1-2	CASSPFAPPGLNYGYTF	TGCGCCAGCAGTCCTTTCGCGCCCCCCGGACTCAACTATGGCTACACCTTC
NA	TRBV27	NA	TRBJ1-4	CASSFLGASSEKLFF	TGTGCCAGCAGTTTTCTGGGGGCGTCGAGCGAAAAACTGTTTTTT
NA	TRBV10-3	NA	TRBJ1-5	CAISSDRKKEGGQPQHF	TGTGCCATCAGCTCAGACAGGAAGAAAGAGGGTGGGCAGCCCCAGCATTTT
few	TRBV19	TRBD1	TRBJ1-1	CASTTGIKAFF	TGTGCCAGTACGACAGGGATAAAAGCTTTCTTT
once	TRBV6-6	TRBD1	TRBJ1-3	CASSYHTGATGNTIYF	TGTGCCAGCAGTTACCACACAGGGGCAACTGGAAACACCATATATTTT
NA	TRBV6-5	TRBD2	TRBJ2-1	CASSYSSAGGPYEQFF	TGTGCCAGCAGTTACTCATCGGCGGGAGGGCCCTATGAGCAGTTCTTC
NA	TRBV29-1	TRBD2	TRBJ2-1	CSAGTRDHEQFF	TGCAGCGCCGGGACTAGGGACCATGAGCAGTTCTTC
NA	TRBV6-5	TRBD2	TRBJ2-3	CASSYLTAGHTDTQYF	TGTGCCAGCAGTTACCTTACAGCGGGGCACACAGATACGCAGTATTTT
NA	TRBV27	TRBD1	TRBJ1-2	CASSLAGGFGGYTF	TGTGCCAGCAGTTTGGCAGGGGGATTTGGTGGCTACACCTTC
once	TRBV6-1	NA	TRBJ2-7	CASSEARVGEQYF	TGTGCCAGCAGTGAGGCGAGGGTGGGGGAGCAGTACTTC
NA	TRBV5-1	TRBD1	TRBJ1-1	CASSLGGTDNTEAFF	TGCGCCAGCAGCTTGGGGGGGACAGATAACACTGAAGCTTTCTTT
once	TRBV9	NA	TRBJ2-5	CASSVEGGGTQYF	TGTGCCAGCAGCGTAGAAGGGGGGGGGACCCAGTACTTC
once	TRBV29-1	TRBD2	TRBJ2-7	CSVDGGGSYEQYF	TGCAGCGTTGACGGGGGGGGTAGCTACGAGCAGTACTTC
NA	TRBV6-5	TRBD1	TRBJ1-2	CASSYLGGGTEYGYTF	TGTGCCAGCAGTTACCTAGGCGGGGGGACAGAGTATGGCTACACCTTC
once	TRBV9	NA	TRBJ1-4	CASSVAGGEKLFF	TGTGCCAGCAGCGTAGCCGGGGGGGAAAAACTGTTTTTT
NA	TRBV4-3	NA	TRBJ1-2	CASSQDLARNYGYTF	TGCGCCAGCAGCCAAGATTTGGCCAGAAACTATGGCTACACCTTC
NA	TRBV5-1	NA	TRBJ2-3	CASSPLADSDTQYF	TGCGCCAGCAGTCCCTTGGCGGATTCAGATACGCAGTATTTT
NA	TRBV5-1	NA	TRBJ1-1	CASSLELSTVEAFF	TGCGCCAGCAGCTTGGAGTTATCGACAGTTGAAGCTTTCTTT
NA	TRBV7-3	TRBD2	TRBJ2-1	CASSRTGTSGYNEQFF	TGTGCCAGCAGCCGTACCGGGACTAGCGGATACAATGAGCAGTTCTTC
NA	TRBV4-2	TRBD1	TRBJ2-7	CASSQDLTRTGGNEQYF	TGTGCCAGCAGCCAAGATCTAACCCGGACAGGGGGAAACGAGCAGTACTTC
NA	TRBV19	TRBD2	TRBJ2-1	CASSIRTSGSYNEQFF	TGTGCCAGTAGTATAAGGACTAGCGGATCCTACAATGAGCAGTTCTTC
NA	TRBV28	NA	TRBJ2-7	CASSPDSYEQYF	TGTGCCAGCAGTCCTGACAGCTACGAGCAGTACTTC
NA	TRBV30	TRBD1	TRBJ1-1	CAWSVIGWTGQNTEAFF	TGTGCCTGGAGTGTAATCGGGTGGACAGGCCAGAACACTGAAGCTTTCTTT
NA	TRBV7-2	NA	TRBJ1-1	CASSTDLVVSTEAFF	TGTGCCAGCAGCACCGACTTAGTAGTGAGCACTGAAGCTTTCTTT
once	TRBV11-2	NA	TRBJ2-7	CASSLGATALYEQYF	TGTGCCAGCAGCTTAGGGGCTACCGCCCTTTACGAGCAGTACTTC
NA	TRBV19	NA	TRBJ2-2	CASSMGHSTGELFF	TGTGCCAGTAGTATGGGCCACTCCACCGGGGAGCTGTTTTTT
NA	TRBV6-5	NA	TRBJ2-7	CASSYSDNEQYF	TGTGCCAGCAGTTATAGCGACAACGAGCAGTACTTC
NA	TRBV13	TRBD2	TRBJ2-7	CATKLAGGPSEQYF	TGTGCCACCAAATTAGCGGGAGGGCCCAGCGAGCAGTACTTC
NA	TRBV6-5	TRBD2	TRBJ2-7	CASTLAGGLYEQYF	TGTGCCAGCACCCTAGCGGGAGGACTCTACGAGCAGTACTTC
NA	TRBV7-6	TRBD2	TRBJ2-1	CASSLDLPAGEGINEQFF	TGTGCCAGCAGCTTAGACCTCCCAGCGGGAGAAGGGATCAATGAGCAGTTCTTC
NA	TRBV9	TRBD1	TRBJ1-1	CASSDRGIEAFF	TGTGCCAGCAGCGACAGGGGGATAGAAGCTTTCTTT
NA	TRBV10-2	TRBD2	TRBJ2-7	CASWTSGISYEQYF	TGCGCCAGCTGGACTAGCGGGATCTCCTACGAGCAGTACTTC
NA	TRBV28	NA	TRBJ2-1	CASSPPRDISYNEQFF	TGTGCCAGCAGCCCTCCCCGGGACATCTCCTACAATGAGCAGTTCTTC
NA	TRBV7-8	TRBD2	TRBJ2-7	CASSPRGAGGDEQYF	TGTGCCAGCAGCCCCCGGGGAGCGGGAGGGGACGAGCAGTACTTC
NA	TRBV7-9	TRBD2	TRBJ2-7	CASSFTAGVGGEQYF	TGTGCCAGCAGCTTCACAGCGGGAGTGGGGGGCGAGCAGTACTTC
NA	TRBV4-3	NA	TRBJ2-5	CASSQERAVETQYF	TGCGCCAGCAGCCAAGAGAGGGCGGTAGAGACCCAGTACTTC
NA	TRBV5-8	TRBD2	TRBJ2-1	CASSPGTSVYNEQFF	TGTGCCAGCAGCCCCGGGACTAGCGTCTACAATGAGCAGTTCTTC
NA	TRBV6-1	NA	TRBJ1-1	CASSELGLNTEAFF	TGTGCCAGCAGTGAACTGGGCCTGAACACTGAAGCTTTCTTT
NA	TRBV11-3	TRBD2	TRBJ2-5	CASSLGVAGGQETQYF	TGTGCCAGCAGCTTAGGGGTAGCGGGAGGTCAAGAGACCCAGTACTTC
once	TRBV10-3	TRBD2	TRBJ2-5	CAISDRTSGRGEETQYF	TGTGCCATCAGTGATAGAACTAGCGGGAGGGGGGAGGAGACCCAGTACTTC
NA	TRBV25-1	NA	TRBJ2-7	CASSEYIIQGGSSYEQYF	TGTGCCAGCAGTGAATATATAATACAGGGGGGGAGCTCCTACGAGCAGTACTTC
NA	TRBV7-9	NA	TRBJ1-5	CASSLVRQGRSNQPQHF	TGTGCCAGCAGCTTAGTTCGCCAGGGCCGAAGCAATCAGCCCCAGCATTTT
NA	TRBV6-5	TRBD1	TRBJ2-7	CASSYSTGESSYEQYF	TGTGCCAGCAGTTACTCGACAGGGGAAAGCTCCTACGAGCAGTACTTC
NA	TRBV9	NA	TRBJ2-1	CASSVASSYNEQFF	TGTGCCAGCAGCGTAGCTAGCTCCTACAATGAGCAGTTCTTC
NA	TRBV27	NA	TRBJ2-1	CASSPGLDEQFF	TGTGCCAGCAGTCCGGGACTTGATGAGCAGTTCTTC